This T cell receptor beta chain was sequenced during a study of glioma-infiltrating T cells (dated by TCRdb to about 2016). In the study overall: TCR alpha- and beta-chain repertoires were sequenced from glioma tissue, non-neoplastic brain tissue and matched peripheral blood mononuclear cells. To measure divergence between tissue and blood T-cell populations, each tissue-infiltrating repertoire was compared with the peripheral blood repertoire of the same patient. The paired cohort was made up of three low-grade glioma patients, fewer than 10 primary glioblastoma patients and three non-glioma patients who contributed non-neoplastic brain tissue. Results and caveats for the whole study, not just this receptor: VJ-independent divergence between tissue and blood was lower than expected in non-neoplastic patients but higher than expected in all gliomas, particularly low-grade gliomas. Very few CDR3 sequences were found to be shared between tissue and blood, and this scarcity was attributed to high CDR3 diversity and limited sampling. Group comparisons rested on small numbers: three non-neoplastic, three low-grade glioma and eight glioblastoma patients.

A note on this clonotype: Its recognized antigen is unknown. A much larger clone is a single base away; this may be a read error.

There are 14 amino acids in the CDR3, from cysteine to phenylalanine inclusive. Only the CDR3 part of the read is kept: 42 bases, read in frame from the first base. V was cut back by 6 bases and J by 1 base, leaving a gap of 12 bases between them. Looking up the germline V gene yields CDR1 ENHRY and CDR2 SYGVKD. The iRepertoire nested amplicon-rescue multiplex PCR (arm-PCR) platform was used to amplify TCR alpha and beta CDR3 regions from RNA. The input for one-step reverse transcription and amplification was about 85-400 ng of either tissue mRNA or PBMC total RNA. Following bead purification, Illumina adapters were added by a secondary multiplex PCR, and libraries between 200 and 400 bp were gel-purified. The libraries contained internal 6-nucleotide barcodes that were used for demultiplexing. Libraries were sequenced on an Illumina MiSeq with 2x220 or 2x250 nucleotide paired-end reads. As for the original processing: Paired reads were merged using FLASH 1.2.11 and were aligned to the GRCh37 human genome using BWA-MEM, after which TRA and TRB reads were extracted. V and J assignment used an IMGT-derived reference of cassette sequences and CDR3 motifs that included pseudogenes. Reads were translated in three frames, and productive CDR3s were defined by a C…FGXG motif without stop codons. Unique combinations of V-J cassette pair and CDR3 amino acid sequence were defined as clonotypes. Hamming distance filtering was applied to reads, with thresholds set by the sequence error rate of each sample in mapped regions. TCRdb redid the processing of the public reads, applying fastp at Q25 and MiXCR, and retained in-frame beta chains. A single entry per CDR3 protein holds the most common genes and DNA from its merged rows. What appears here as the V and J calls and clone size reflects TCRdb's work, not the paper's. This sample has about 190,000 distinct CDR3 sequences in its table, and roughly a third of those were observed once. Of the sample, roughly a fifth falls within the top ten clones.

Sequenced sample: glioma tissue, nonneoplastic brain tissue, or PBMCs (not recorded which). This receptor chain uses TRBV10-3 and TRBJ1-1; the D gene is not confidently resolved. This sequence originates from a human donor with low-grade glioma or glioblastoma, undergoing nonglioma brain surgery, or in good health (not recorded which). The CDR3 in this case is CAISQVGRNTEAFF. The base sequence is TGTGCCATCAGCCAGGTGGGAAGGAACACTGAAGCTTTCTTT.